These 8 T cell receptor beta chains were all obtained from the same sample, sequenced in a study of OX40 agonist ivuxolimab in advanced cancers. Method: immunoSEQ multiplex PCR; TCRdb's copy keeps in-frame clones and lacks some. The data show 99,000 or so clones, about 80% seen once. Sequencing was performed on CD4+ or CD8+ T cells sorted from blood, taken in a trial of the OX40 agonist ivuxolimab. The receptors shown here come from an adult with an advanced solid tumor such as melanoma, head and neck, liver or kidney cancer.

V gene TRBV11-1 combines with J gene TRBJ2-3, with D perhaps being TRBD1 or TRBD2 (6 bases each). This CDR3 has 14 amino acids. V dropped 5 bases and J dropped 2 bases, with 11 bases sitting between them. Per germline, CDR1 SGHAT and CDR2 FQDESV (reference sequence). In DNA form, the CDR3 reads TGTGCCAGCAGCGGGGGGCGGAACACAGATACGCAGTATTTT. Translated: CASSGGRNTDTQYF.

This clone has a handful of counts. The chain uses TRBV10-1 and TRBJ1-1, with 7 bases fitting TRBD1. Trimming cost V 9 bases and J 3 bases; bases outside gene matches: 1. The V gene's germline CDR1 is WNHNN and CDR2 SYGVQD (reference sequence). The CDR3 length is 11 residues. This CDR3 reads CASGTDTEAFF. CDR3 coding DNA: TGCGCCAGTGGGACAGACACTGAAGCTTTCTTT.

The rearrangement links TRBV5-8 to TRBJ2-3; D is unclear. Germline V gene data show CDR1 as SGHTS and CDR2 as YDEGEE. The CDR3 is 11 amino acids. V was clipped by 0 bases and J by 6 bases, with 2 bases between them. The CDR3 nucleotides are TGTGCCAGCAGCTTGGGGGATACGCAGTATTTT. It is translated as CASSLGDTQYF. The whole variable domain, remainder taken from reference TRBV5-8 and TRBJ2-3, is EAGVTQSPTHLIKTRGQQATLRCSPISGHTSVYWYQQALGLGLQFLLWYDEGEERNRGNFPPRFSGRQFPNYSSELNVNALELEDSALYLCASSLGDTQYFGPGTRLTVL.

The chain uses TRBV6-5 and TRBJ1-2, with D unclear. There are 13 residues in the CDR3. V shed 7 bases and J shed 4 bases, with 13 bases lying between them. CDR1 is MNHEY, CDR2 SVGAGI, per germline. The CDR3 DNA follows: TGTGCCAGCAAGCTCGCTCTCCCCTATGGCTACACCTTC. Translating gives CASKLALPYGYTF.

The V call is TRBV25-1, the J call TRBJ1-4; D not resolved. V was clipped by 0 bases and J by 3 bases, with 8 bases between them. The germline V gene encodes CDR1 MGHDK and CDR2 SYGVNS. This CDR3 has 15 residues. The CDR3 region is CASSEYRTSNEKLFF. The CDR3 DNA is TGTGCCAGCAGTGAATATAGGACGTCTAATGAAAAACTGTTTTTT.

The chain has TRBV12-5 and TRBJ2-5; weak D call: TRBD1 (5 bases). Between the trimmed V and J ends, which lost 3 bases and 3 bases, there was a span of 17 bases. Per the germline V gene, CDR1 is LGHNT and CDR2 is FRNRAP. CDR3 size: 16 residues. DNA of the CDR3: TGTGCTAGTGGTTTCGGGTCAGGTTGGGGCGAAGAGACCCAGTACTTC. This encodes CASGFGSGWGEETQYF.

The V and J genes are TRBV7-6 and TRBJ1-5; tentative D call: TRBD1 (5 bases). Germline V gene lookup returns CDR1 SGHVS and CDR2 FNYEAQ. The CDR3 sequence is 14 residues long. Between the trimmed V and J ends, which lost 6 bases and 2 bases, there was a span of 11 bases. The CDR3 region has the DNA TGTGCCAGCAGTCGTGGGGCGGGCAATCAGCCCCAGCATTTT. Residues: CASSRGAGNQPQHF. The full variable domain, its missing parts supplied by reference TRBV7-6 and TRBJ1-5, is GAGVSQSPRYKVTKRGQDVALRCDPISGHVSLYWYRQALGQGPEFLTYFNYEAQQDKSGLPNDRFSAERPEGSISTLTIQRTEQRDSAMYRCASSRGAGNQPQHFGDGTRLSIL.

The chain employs TRBV18 and TRBJ2-1; a weak D match, TRBD1 (5 bases). Trimming pared 1 base from V and 9 bases from J, leaving 13 bases between. Germline V gives CDR1 KGHSH, CDR2 LQKENI. This CDR3 is built from 14 residues. The CDR3 region is CASSPLPGSPEQFF. The CDR3 DNA follows: TGTGCCAGCTCACCACTCCCAGGGTCCCCTGAGCAGTTCTTC.